This T cell receptor beta chain was documented in a study of OX40 agonist ivuxolimab in advanced cancers. People who had autoimmune disease history or systemic immunosuppression were excluded. Samples were taken at baseline and on day 1 of cycles 4 and 7. The CDR3 is 12 amino acids. Germline values: CDR1 SGDLS, CDR2 YYNGEE. V lost 1 base and J lost 6, with 7 bases in between. Remarks on this clone: The antigen remains undetermined.

Study outcomes and limitations: The 0.1-3.0 mg/kg partial responders had among the lowest clonal expansion. More expanded clones were found, on average, in CD8+ than in CD4+ T cells.

Assay used: immunoSEQ multiplex PCR; TCRdb lists only in-frame clones, some missing. The data show roughly 50,000 clones, with 84% seen just once and 0.95% to 1.5% held by the top ten. The sample in question was CD4+ or CD8+ T cells sorted from blood, obtained in a trial of the OX40 agonist ivuxolimab. The chain carries TRBV9 and TRBJ1-2; D call uncertain. This receptor was identified in an adult with an advanced solid tumor such as melanoma, head and neck, liver or kidney cancer. CDR3 coding DNA: TGTGCCAGCAGCGTACTCGGAGATGGCTACACCTTC. Encoded protein: CASSVLGDGYTF.